This record covers a single T cell receptor (beta chain). What it binds is unknown. Use of 60 Vbeta and 13 Jbeta primers characterized the PCR. Assay: immunoSEQ multiplex PCR; the TCRdb copy retains only in-frame clones and omits some. The sample table sets out over 55,000 clones. V was pared by 2 bases and J by 8 bases, with 12 bases between. This CDR3 is 13 amino acids long. Germline V gene data show CDR1 as KGHSH and CDR2 as LQKENI. The entry originates in a study of cytomegalovirus exposure and HLA in healthy donors. Study at large: Sequencing of some 200 million T cells in an earlier analysis found 100 million or so unique TCR beta sequences. Overall study findings and caveats: An analysis done earlier found most TCR beta V segments productive about 90% or about 30% of the time. TCR beta sequences reportedly predicted the HLA-A and HLA-B alleles of most subjects accurately.

Sequencing was carried out using PBMCs. The chain carries TRBV18 and TRBJ1-1; D gene uncertain. The sequence came from a boy aged 5-17 years in good health and CMV-seronegative. CDR3 sequence: CASSPTATGEAFF. CDR3 nucleotides: TGTGCCAGCTCACCAACGGCAACGGGGGAAGCTTTCTTT.